These 32 T cell receptor beta chains share one sample of origin, sequenced in a study of shared clonotypes between healthy human individuals. Method: immunoSEQ multiplex PCR; TCRdb's copy keeps in-frame clones and lacks some. The sample yields under 600,000 clones, 98% seen once. CD45RO-negative, CCR7-positively selected cells formed the naive CD8 fraction, excluding terminally differentiated effector memory CD45RA+ cells. The source material was naive CD8+ T cells sorted from blood. The receptors shown here come from a young man in good health.

The J gene is TRBJ1-3, the V gene TRBV7-9, with D possibly matching TRBD1 (5 bases). This CDR3 has 14 amino acids. The V end was cut by 4 bases, the J end by 2 bases, with 9 bases between. Germline CDR1 is SEHNR and CDR2 is FQNEAQ (reference sequence). The CDR3 DNA sequence: TGTGCCAGCAGCTCAGGGACCCCTGGAAACACCATATATTTT. Its translation: CASSSGTPGNTIYF.

The chain is built from TRBV4-1 and TRBJ1-2; 7 positions match TRBD1. This CDR3 contains 13 residues. V dropped 4 bases and J dropped 8; count of bases not matched to a gene: 7. Germline V gene data show CDR1 as MGHRA and CDR2 as YSYEKL. This CDR3 is CASSLEGGDGYTF. CDR3 coding DNA: TGCGCCAGCAGCCTTGAAGGGGGCGACGGCTACACCTTC.

The V and J genes are TRBV28 and TRBJ2-1; a weak D match, TRBD2 (5 bases). V was shortened by 7 bases and J by 4 bases, with 23 bases between the two germline ends. The CDR3 contains 17 residues. Germline values: CDR1 MDHEN, CDR2 SYDVKM. The DNA for the CDR3 is TGTGCCAGCAATCTTCCCTCGGGGTCCAGTAATTACAATGAGCAGTTCTTC. It codes for CASNLPSGSSNYNEQFF.

This clone was detected only once. This chain uses TRBV4-3 with TRBJ2-7; 9 bases map to TRBD1. The CDR3 is 15 amino acids. Germline-derived CDR1 and CDR2 are LGHNA and YSLEER. The V gene end was trimmed by 0 bases and the J gene end by 2 bases; junction bases not matched to a gene: 2. CDR3 in DNA: TGCGCCAGCAGCCAAGAAGGGACAGGGCCCTACGAGCAGTACTTC. Protein product: CASSQEGTGPYEQYF.

This chain joins TRBV5-1 and TRBJ2-7; either TRBD1 or TRBD2 may supply D (6 bases each). CDR3 size: 15 residues. Per germline, CDR1 SGHRS and CDR2 YFSETQ. Trimming stripped 4 bases from V and 3 bases from J, with 17 bases between. The CDR3 loop reads CASSPQGTPDYEQYF. The CDR3 coding sequence is TGCGCCAGCAGCCCGCAGGGGACTCCAGACTACGAGCAGTACTTC.

The J gene is TRBJ1-2, the V gene TRBV5-1; D is ambiguous. This CDR3 contains 12 residues. The ends were cut back, 4 bases at V and 6 bases at J, with 10 bases in the middle. Germline V gene sequence: CDR1 SGHRS, CDR2 YFSETQ. CDR3 in amino acids: CASSQTEDGYTF. Written as DNA, the CDR3 is TGCGCCAGCAGCCAAACCGAGGATGGCTACACCTTC.

V and J are TRBV11-2 and TRBJ2-7; D not certain. Germline CDR1 SGHAT, CDR2 FQNNGV. The CDR3 is made up of 13 amino acids. Between the trimmed V and J ends, which lost 5 bases and 3 bases, there was a span of 11 bases. CDR3 sequence (DNA): TGTGCCAGCAGCCAATCCCAGTACTACGAGCAGTACTTC. Residues: CASSQSQYYEQYF.

This clone was picked up one time. The chain carries TRBV19 and TRBJ2-1; 14 bases fit TRBD2. V shed 11 bases and J 7 bases; nucleotides not matched to a gene: 19. The CDR3 totals 18 residues. Looked up from germline, CDR1 is LNHDA and CDR2 is SQIVND (reference sequence). CDR3 residues: CAEYETSGRAGPSNEQFF. The CDR3 region has the DNA TGTGCCGAATACGAGACTAGCGGGAGGGCCGGTCCTTCAAATGAGCAGTTCTTC.

The rearrangement joins TRBV11-2 to TRBJ2-7; D remains ambiguous. Deletions cut 7 bases from V and 0 bases from J, with 16 bases between. The CDR3 length is 15 residues. CDR1 is SGHAT and CDR2 is FQNNGV in the germline V gene. This chain's CDR3 is CASNSLPDSSYEQYF. The CDR3 region has the DNA TGTGCCAGCAACTCCCTGCCGGATAGCTCCTACGAGCAGTACTTC.

This clone was recorded only once. This rearrangement joins TRBV2 to TRBJ2-1, with a possible D match to TRBD2 (6 bases). Between the trimmed V and J ends, which lost 6 bases and 5 bases, there was a span of 14 bases. From germline, CDR1 is SNHLY and CDR2 FYNNEI. This CDR3 contains 14 residues. CDR3 sequence (DNA): TGTGCCAGCAGCTACGGCGGGGTGAACAATGAGCAGTTCTTC. As protein: CASSYGGVNNEQFF.

The CDR3 sequence: CASSWAPGAYEQYF. The CDR3 nucleotides are TGTGCCAGCAGCTGGGCCCCGGGAGCCTACGAGCAGTACTTC. The chain recombines TRBV11-2 with TRBJ2-7; a possible D gene is TRBD2 (6 bases). The germline CDR1 and CDR2 sequences are SGHAT and FQNNGV. V dropped 4 bases and J dropped 2 bases, with 12 bases sitting between them. This CDR3 has 14 residues. Drawing the rest from reference TRBV11-2 and TRBJ2-7, the complete variable domain is EAGVAQSPRYKIIEKRQSVAFWCNPISGHATLYWYQQILGQGPKLLIQFQNNGVVDDSQLPKDRFSAERLKGVDSTLKIQPAKLEDSAVYLCASSWAPGAYEQYFGPGTRLTVT.

This rearrangement joins TRBV4-1 to TRBJ2-1; D remains unclear. Germline V gives CDR1 MGHRA, CDR2 YSYEKL. V was shortened by 3 bases and J by 2 bases, with 11 bases between the two germline ends. This CDR3 is 15 amino acids long. The CDR3, as DNA: TGCGCCAGCAGCCAGTTGTGGAGTACCTACAATGAGCAGTTCTTC. Translated: CASSQLWSTYNEQFF.

The rearrangement joins TRBV10-3 to TRBJ2-1, with 13 bases aligning to TRBD2. Germline assignment: CDR1 ENHRY and CDR2 SYGVKD. The CDR3 is made up of 16 amino acids. The J segment lost 4 bases and the V segment lost 4 bases, leaving 4 bases of the junction unmatched. CDR3 in DNA: TGTGCCATCAGTGCCACTAGCGGGAGGGGGTACAATGAGCAGTTCTTC. Translation gives CAISATSGRGYNEQFF.

The chain recombines TRBV4-3 with TRBJ2-1; a weak D match, TRBD2 (5 bases). This CDR3 is 15 amino acids long. Trimming stripped 0 bases from V and 8 bases from J, with 14 bases between. Germline assignment: CDR1 LGHNA and CDR2 YSLEER. The CDR3, as DNA: TGCGCCAGCAGCCAAGAGCGCAATTTGGGAGATGAGCAGTTCTTC. It translates to CASSQERNLGDEQFF.

The J gene is TRBJ2-5, the V gene TRBV9, with a weak D call TRBD1 (6 bases). V lost 3 bases and J lost 4, with 16 bases in between. The germline CDR1 and CDR2 sequences are SGDLS and YYNGEE. This CDR3 spans 15 amino acids. The CDR3 nucleotides read TGTGCCAGCAGCGCCTGGGACATCGAGACAGAGACCCAGTACTTC. Amino acid sequence: CASSAWDIETETQYF.

The chain combines TRBV5-6 with TRBJ2-5; 11 nucleotides match TRBD2. Losses at the gene ends were 4 bases for V and 2 bases for J; bases not matched to a gene: 4. The CDR3 contains 15 residues. CDR1 and CDR2 (germline): SGHDT, YYEEEE. The CDR3 spells CASSPGLAAQETQYF. The CDR3 DNA follows: TGTGCCAGCAGCCCGGGACTAGCGGCTCAAGAGACCCAGTACTTC.

Concerning this clone itself: Its ends do not fully match the called genes, so a read error is possible. The rearrangement uses TRBV4-3 and TRBJ2-1, with D possibly being TRBD1 (5 bases). There are 13 residues in the CDR3. Germline loops: CDR1 LGHNA, CDR2 YSLEER. This chain's CDR3 is CASSQDEIQARLF. CDR3 bases: TGCGCCAGCAGCCAAGATGAGATACAGGCGCGCCTCTTC.

This chain uses TRBV4-2 with TRBJ2-7, with D maybe TRBD2 (6 bases). With 0 bases removed from V and 1 base from J, the gap between germline ends came to 10 bases. The CDR3 runs to 15 residues. The germline gives CDR1 LGHNA, CDR2 YNFKEQ. The CDR3 here is CASSQERGLSYEQYF. The CDR3 region has the DNA TGTGCCAGCAGCCAAGAGCGGGGACTTTCCTACGAGCAGTACTTC.

The chain joins TRBV4-1 to TRBJ1-2; D perhaps matches TRBD1 (6 bases). This CDR3 is built from 17 residues. The V and J ends lost 4 bases and 3 bases respectively, with 21 bases between them. CDR1 is MGHRA and CDR2 is YSYEKL in the germline V gene. CDR3 in DNA: TGCGCCAGCAGCCCATCACCTTCAGGGGCCGGTGACTATGGCTACACCTTC. Protein sequence: CASSPSPSGAGDYGYTF.

The V gene is TRBV10-3, the J gene TRBJ1-2; unclear D gene. The ends were cut back, 8 bases at V and 8 bases at J, with 9 bases in the middle. The CDR3 runs 10 residues. The germline V gene encodes CDR1 ENHRY and CDR2 SYGVKD. In DNA form, the CDR3 reads TGTGCCATCCTAGGACGCGGCTACACCTTC. Protein: CAILGRGYTF.

The chain employs TRBV27 and TRBJ2-7, with 8 bases fitting TRBD1. V gave up 1 base and J gave up 3 bases; unmatched junction bases: 8. The CDR3 contains 16 residues. Germline assignment: CDR1 MNHEY and CDR2 SMNVEV (reference sequence). CDR3: CASSLFVVTGVYEQYF. CDR3 in DNA: TGTGCCAGCAGTTTATTTGTTGTGACAGGGGTCTACGAGCAGTACTTC.

J is TRBJ2-7 and V is TRBV6-6; 7 bases are a match to TRBD2. The CDR3 covers 16 residues. Germline CDR1 is MNHNY and CDR2 is SVGAGI (reference sequence). V was clipped by 5 bases and J by 6 bases; unmatched bases: 16. Written as DNA, the CDR3 is TGTGCCAGCAGTCTGCTTCCCGCGGGAGTAAGCCCCGAGCAGTACTTC. Translation: CASSLLPAGVSPEQYF.

A word on this clone: The same CDR3 also results from other DNA sequences found in this sample. The CDR3 coding sequence is TGTGCCAGCAGTTTCACAGGGAACACTGAAGCTTTCTTT. It translates to CASSFTGNTEAFF. This chain links TRBV28 with TRBJ1-1; tentative D call: TRBD1 (5 bases). The length of the CDR3 is 13 residues. V was cut by 3 bases and J by 1 base, with 6 bases left in between. The germline gives CDR1 MDHEN, CDR2 SYDVKM.

The chain is built from TRBV28 and TRBJ1-1, with unresolved D. The CDR3 is made up of 16 amino acids. CDR1 and CDR2 from the germline V gene are MDHEN and SYDVKM. The V gene lost 4 bases and the J gene lost 3 bases, with 18 bases spanning the gap. The CDR3 coding sequence is TGTGCCAGCAGTTACCCTAGGCCAGAATTTCACACTGAAGCTTTCTTT. Translation: CASSYPRPEFHTEAFF. Complete variable domain (other parts from reference TRBV28 and TRBJ1-1): DVKVTQSSRYLVKRTGEKVFLECVQDMDHENMFWYRQDPGLGLRLIYFSYDVKMKEKGDIPEGYSVSREKKERFSLILESASTNQTSMYLCASSYPRPEFHTEAFFGQGTRLTVV.

This chain links TRBV5-1 with TRBJ1-2, with D uncertain. Between the trimmed V and J ends, which lost 0 bases and 8 bases, there was a span of 14 bases. This CDR3 has 14 amino acids. Germline V gene sequence: CDR1 SGHRS, CDR2 YFSETQ. CDR3 residues: CASSLEDAVRGYTF. The CDR3 nucleotides are TGCGCCAGCAGCTTGGAGGACGCGGTACGGGGCTACACCTTC.

CDR3 protein: CASSPTRQGGEQYF. CDR3 DNA: TGTGCCAGCTCACCAACTAGACAAGGGGGCGAGCAGTACTTC. This sequence joins TRBV18 and TRBJ2-7, with a tentative D call TRBD1 (6 bases). There are 14 residues in the CDR3. The germline V and J ends were trimmed by 2 bases and 6 bases, with 14 bases remaining between them. CDR1 is KGHSH, CDR2 LQKENI, per germline.

The gene calls are TRBV12-5 and TRBJ2-2, with TRBD1 matching over 7 bases. The V gene end was trimmed by 4 bases and the J gene end by 4 bases; junction bases not matched to a gene: 12. The CDR3 has 17 residues. Germline V gene sequence: CDR1 LGHNT, CDR2 FRNRAP. The DNA of the CDR3 is TGTGCTAGTGGTTACGCCTTGGGACAGCGCCTCACCGGGGAGCTGTTTTTT. This gives the protein CASGYALGQRLTGELFF. The variable domain in full, with the rest retrieved from reference TRBV12-5 and TRBJ2-2, is DARVTQTPRHKVTEMGQEVTMRCQPILGHNTVFWYRQTMMQGLELLAYFRNRAPLDDSGMPKDRFSAEMPDATLATLKIQPSEPRDSAVYFCASGYALGQRLTGELFFGEGSRLTVL.

The V gene is TRBV7-9, the J gene TRBJ2-3; TRBD1 is a possible D gene (6 bases). V was clipped by 3 bases and J by 2 bases, with 9 bases between them. CDR1 and CDR2 from the germline V gene are SEHNR and FQNEAQ (reference sequence). This CDR3 region has 14 residues. The CDR3 loop is CASSFWTVTDTQYF. The CDR3 DNA is TGTGCCAGCAGCTTTTGGACAGTCACAGATACGCAGTATTTT. Filled out from reference TRBV7-9 and TRBJ2-3, the complete variable domain reads DTGVSQNPRHKITKRGQNVTFRCDPISEHNRLYWYRQTLGQGPEFLTYFQNEAQLEKSRLLSDRFSAERPKGSFSTLEIQRTEQGDSAMYLCASSFWTVTDTQYFGPGTRLTVL.

This chain joins TRBV5-5 and TRBJ1-3; D is unclear. The V gene lost 1 base and the J gene lost 0 bases, with 5 bases spanning the gap. CDR1 is SGHKS, CDR2 YYEKEE, per germline (reference sequence). The CDR3 loop spans 14 amino acids. CDR3 nucleotide sequence: TGTGCCAGCAGCTTGTTGGTCTCTGGAAACACCATATATTTT. Its translation: CASSLLVSGNTIYF. The full variable domain, its missing parts supplied by reference TRBV5-5 and TRBJ1-3, is DAGVTQSPTHLIKTRGQQVTLRCSPISGHKSVSWYQQVLGQGPQFIFQYYEKEERGRGNFPDRFSARQFPNYSSELNVNALLLGDSALYLCASSLLVSGNTIYFGEGSWLTVV.

The V gene is TRBV28, the J gene TRBJ2-7, with 7 positions matching TRBD1. J gave up 4 bases and V 6 bases, and 6 bases lay outside the gene matches. Germline V gene lookup returns CDR1 MDHEN and CDR2 SYDVKM. The CDR3 has 13 amino acids. The CDR3 sequence: CASSWGTAYEQYF. In DNA form, the CDR3 reads TGTGCCAGCAGCTGGGGGACAGCTTACGAGCAGTACTTC.

The rearrangement links TRBV7-9 to TRBJ2-5; 9 positions match TRBD2. Germline-derived CDR1 and CDR2 are SEHNR and FQNEAQ (reference sequence). V lost 1 base to trimming and J lost 5 bases; unmatched junction nucleotides: 8. The CDR3 sequence is 16 residues long. The CDR3 loop is CASSLDSGTSRETQYF. DNA for the CDR3: TGTGCCAGCAGCTTAGACTCCGGGACTAGCCGTGAGACCCAGTACTTC.

This sequence joins TRBV7-9 and TRBJ2-7; 8 positions agree with TRBD2. Germline loops: CDR1 SEHNR, CDR2 FQNEAQ (reference sequence). This CDR3 is 15 amino acids long. V was pared by 1 base and J by 3 bases, with 5 bases of the junction left unmatched. Written as DNA, the CDR3 is TGTGCCAGCAGCTTAGAAGCGGGAGAGGTCTACGAGCAGTACTTC. It specifies CASSLEAGEVYEQYF.